Listed below are T cell receptor beta chains from one sample, sequenced in a study of T cell responses to AZD1222 COVID-19 vaccine. Clones were read by immunoSEQ multiplex PCR, and TCRdb kept only the in-frame ones, dropping some. The sample shows approximately 130,000 clones, roughly 89% of them seen only once. This specimen consisted of peripheral blood, obtained on day 0 of MenACWY control vaccination. The receptors stem from an adult in good health. CDR3s include the opening cysteine and the closing phenylalanine or tryptophan. Each record gives: J gene, V gene, D gene, clone size, CDR3 DNA, CDR3 protein. A D gene is named only where the DNA matches it firmly. Expanded clones get a size class; other rows say once, few or many, or leave the size out.

J gene: TRBJ1-4; V gene: TRBV5-5; D gene: -; clone size: -; CDR3 DNA: TGTGCCAGCAGCGAGGAAATCCGGTCGCCCGTATTTAATGAAAAACTGTTTTTT; CDR3 protein: CASSEEIRSPVFNEKLFF
J gene: TRBJ1-1; V gene: TRBV6-5; D gene: -; clone size: -; CDR3 DNA: TGTGCCACGGAGGGGTTGGGCACTGAAGCTTTCTTT; CDR3 protein: CATEGLGTEAFF
J gene: TRBJ1-1; V gene: TRBV5-1; D gene: TRBD1; clone size: -; CDR3 DNA: TGCGCCAGCAGCTTGGGACAGGGGCGAGAAGCTTTCTTT; CDR3 protein: CASSLGQGREAFF
J gene: TRBJ1-1; V gene: TRBV3-1/TRBV3-2; D gene: -; clone size: -; CDR3 DNA: TGTGCCAGCAGCCAGGAGGACAGCCGAGCTTTCTTT; CDR3 protein: CASSQEDSRAFF
J gene: TRBJ1-5; V gene: TRBV10-3; D gene: -; clone size: -; CDR3 DNA: TGTGCCATCAGTGAGAAGTCTCAGGGGCAGACTTATAGCAATCAGCCCCAGCATTTT; CDR3 protein: CAISEKSQGQTYSNQPQHF
J gene: TRBJ1-2; V gene: TRBV3-1/TRBV3-2; D gene: -; clone size: -; CDR3 DNA: TGTGCCAGCAGCCAAGGGGGGGGCTTTAACTATGGCTACACCTTC; CDR3 protein: CASSQGGGFNYGYTF
J gene: TRBJ1-2; V gene: TRBV20-1; D gene: TRBD1; clone size: -; CDR3 DNA: TGCAGTGCTAGTCCATCCGGGACAGGGGGCAGGACTAACTATGGCTACACCTTC; CDR3 protein: CSASPSGTGGRTNYGYTF
J gene: TRBJ1-6; V gene: TRBV30; D gene: -; clone size: once; CDR3 DNA: TGTGCCTGGAGTCCCGCCTTTGGGGTGGGTTCACCCCTCCACTTT; CDR3 protein: CAWSPAFGVGSPLHF
J gene: TRBJ2-7; V gene: TRBV10-3; D gene: TRBD2; clone size: -; CDR3 DNA: TGTGCCACGGGAAACGGTGGGACTACATCCTACGAGCAGTACTTC; CDR3 protein: CATGNGGTTSYEQYF
J gene: TRBJ2-5; V gene: TRBV30; D gene: -; clone size: -; CDR3 DNA: TGTGCCTGGAGTGTAGGGCTCCAAGAGACCCAGTACTTC; CDR3 protein: CAWSVGLQETQYF
J gene: TRBJ2-7; V gene: TRBV7-2; D gene: TRBD2; clone size: -; CDR3 DNA: TGTGCCAGCAGCTTAGACAGCGGGAGCCCCTACGAGCAGTACTTC; CDR3 protein: CASSLDSGSPYEQYF
J gene: TRBJ1-2; V gene: TRBV28; D gene: -; clone size: once; CDR3 DNA: TGTGCCAGCAGTTTATGGGGGGCGAAGAACTATGGCTACACCTTC; CDR3 protein: CASSLWGAKNYGYTF
J gene: TRBJ2-3; V gene: TRBV27; D gene: TRBD1; clone size: -; CDR3 DNA: TGTGCCAGCAGTTCTCGGGACAGGGGGCGTGGTGGAGCAACAGATACGCAGTATTTT; CDR3 protein: CASSSRDRGRGGATDTQYF
J gene: TRBJ1-4; V gene: TRBV27; D gene: -; clone size: -; CDR3 DNA: TGTGCCAGCAGTCCCCGGGAGCTCGGGGAGGAAAAACTGTTTTTT; CDR3 protein: CASSPRELGEEKLFF
J gene: TRBJ2-7; V gene: TRBV5-6; D gene: -; clone size: -; CDR3 DNA: TGTGCCAGCAGCCTTGGCGGGGTTGGAGACTACGAGCAGTACTTC; CDR3 protein: CASSLGGVGDYEQYF
J gene: TRBJ1-6; V gene: TRBV5-1; D gene: -; clone size: -; CDR3 DNA: TGCGCCAGCAGCTTGGGCGGCAGGGACTCACCCCTCCACTTT; CDR3 protein: CASSLGGRDSPLHF
J gene: TRBJ2-2; V gene: TRBV9; D gene: -; clone size: -; CDR3 DNA: TGTGCCAGCAGCGTGGGTAACACCGGGGAGCTGTTTTTT; CDR3 protein: CASSVGNTGELFF
J gene: TRBJ2-5; V gene: TRBV10-3; D gene: -; clone size: -; CDR3 DNA: TGTGCCATCAGTGATGCCCGGTCGGCCCAAGAGACCCAGTACTTC; CDR3 protein: CAISDARSAQETQYF
J gene: TRBJ2-7; V gene: TRBV27; D gene: TRBD2; clone size: -; CDR3 DNA: TGTGCCAGCAGTATTAGCGGGACGCCCTACGAGCAGTACTTC; CDR3 protein: CASSISGTPYEQYF
J gene: TRBJ2-1; V gene: TRBV6-2/TRBV6-3; D gene: -; clone size: -; CDR3 DNA: TGTGCCAGCAGTTCGGACTCTACCGGGTACGGGGGCTCCTACAATGAGCAGTTCTTC; CDR3 protein: CASSSDSTGYGGSYNEQFF
J gene: TRBJ2-5; V gene: TRBV24-1; D gene: TRBD1; clone size: -; CDR3 DNA: TGTGCCACCAGTGACTCTCAATCGGGGACAGGGTTGCAGACCCAGTACTTC; CDR3 protein: CATSDSQSGTGLQTQYF
J gene: TRBJ2-7; V gene: TRBV13; D gene: -; clone size: -; CDR3 DNA: TGTGCCAGCAGAAAGGGCGGGCAAAACTACGAGCAGTACTTC; CDR3 protein: CASRKGGQNYEQYF
J gene: TRBJ1-2; V gene: TRBV5-6; D gene: -; clone size: once; CDR3 DNA: TGTGCCAGCAGCTTGCGAGGGTATGGCTACACCTTC; CDR3 protein: CASSLRGYGYTF
J gene: TRBJ1-1; V gene: TRBV4-3; D gene: -; clone size: once; CDR3 DNA: TGCGCCAGCAGCCAAGACCAGGGACCCTACGCGAACACTGAAGCTTTCTTT; CDR3 protein: CASSQDQGPYANTEAFF
J gene: TRBJ2-2; V gene: TRBV6-5; D gene: TRBD2; clone size: -; CDR3 DNA: TGTGCCAGCAGCCAGACTAGCGGGAGGTCCGGGGAGCTGTTTTTT; CDR3 protein: CASSQTSGRSGELFF
J gene: TRBJ2-5; V gene: TRBV11-2; D gene: TRBD2; clone size: -; CDR3 DNA: TGTGCCAGCAGCCGTCGAGGGGCGGGAGATCAAGAGACCCAGTACTTC; CDR3 protein: CASSRRGAGDQETQYF
J gene: TRBJ2-3; V gene: TRBV7-9; D gene: -; clone size: -; CDR3 DNA: TGTGCCAGCAGCTTAGCGGGTTGGGAGGATACGCAGTATTTT; CDR3 protein: CASSLAGWEDTQYF
J gene: TRBJ2-2; V gene: TRBV10-3; D gene: TRBD1; clone size: many; CDR3 DNA: TGTGCCATCGCCTCCGGGACAGGGGGCGAGGCCGGGGAGCTGTTTTTT; CDR3 protein: CAIASGTGGEAGELFF
J gene: TRBJ2-3; V gene: TRBV7-3; D gene: TRBD2; clone size: -; CDR3 DNA: TGTGCCAGCAGCCCCCGGGACTATACAGATACGCAGTATTTT; CDR3 protein: CASSPRDYTDTQYF
J gene: TRBJ1-3; V gene: TRBV7-9; D gene: TRBD1; clone size: few; CDR3 DNA: TGTGCCAGCAGCCCCCCCCTTCAGACAGGGACCTGGAGAAACACCATATATTTT; CDR3 protein: CASSPPLQTGTWRNTIYF
J gene: TRBJ2-1; V gene: TRBV2; D gene: TRBD2; clone size: -; CDR3 DNA: TGTGCCAGCACCCGGGGAGGGAGCTCCTACAATGAGCAGTTCTTC; CDR3 protein: CASTRGGSSYNEQFF
J gene: TRBJ1-1; V gene: TRBV24-1; D gene: TRBD1; clone size: -; CDR3 DNA: TGTGCCACCAGTGACCATAGGACAGGGCACACTGAAGCTTTCTTT; CDR3 protein: CATSDHRTGHTEAFF
J gene: TRBJ1-2; V gene: TRBV3-1/TRBV3-2; D gene: TRBD1; clone size: -; CDR3 DNA: TGTGCCAGCAGCCCATACCAGGGGGCATGGGATGGCTACACCTTC; CDR3 protein: CASSPYQGAWDGYTF
J gene: TRBJ1-1; V gene: TRBV30; D gene: TRBD1; clone size: -; CDR3 DNA: TGTGCCTGGAGGGCGACAGGGCAGAACACTGAAGCTTTCTTT; CDR3 protein: CAWRATGQNTEAFF
J gene: TRBJ2-2; V gene: TRBV3-1/TRBV3-2; D gene: -; clone size: once; CDR3 DNA: TGTGCCAGCAGCCCCTACCGAGGACCCATGGTCGGGGAGCTGTTTTTT; CDR3 protein: CASSPYRGPMVGELFF
J gene: TRBJ2-2; V gene: TRBV4-3; D gene: -; clone size: -; CDR3 DNA: TGCGCCAGCAGCCAAGATCTCAGACCCACCGGGGAGCTGTTTTTT; CDR3 protein: CASSQDLRPTGELFF
J gene: TRBJ1-4; V gene: TRBV9; D gene: -; clone size: once; CDR3 DNA: TGTGCCAGCAGTCTAAATAGGGGTGTCGGTGAAAAACTGTTTTTT; CDR3 protein: CASSLNRGVGEKLFF
J gene: TRBJ1-2; V gene: TRBV30; D gene: -; clone size: -; CDR3 DNA: TGTGCCCGAGGGCAGGGTGGCGCTGGCTACACCTTC; CDR3 protein: CARGQGGAGYTF
J gene: TRBJ1-1; V gene: TRBV11-2; D gene: -; clone size: -; CDR3 DNA: TGTGCCAGCCGGCAGGTAGGGCCGGCGAACACTGAAGCTTTCTTT; CDR3 protein: CASRQVGPANTEAFF
J gene: TRBJ1-3; V gene: TRBV5-4; D gene: TRBD1; clone size: once; CDR3 DNA: TGTGCCAGCAGCTCACAGGGGCCCGGAAACACCATATATTTT; CDR3 protein: CASSSQGPGNTIYF
J gene: TRBJ1-1; V gene: TRBV6-2/TRBV6-3; D gene: -; clone size: -; CDR3 DNA: TGTGCCAGCAGTTACAAGCTTACTGAAGCTTTCTTT; CDR3 protein: CASSYKLTEAFF
J gene: TRBJ2-7; V gene: TRBV7-8; D gene: -; clone size: -; CDR3 DNA: TGTGCCAGCAGCCTTCAGGTTGTAGTGCTCGAGCAGTACTTC; CDR3 protein: CASSLQVVVLEQYF
J gene: TRBJ2-1; V gene: TRBV7-9; D gene: TRBD2; clone size: once; CDR3 DNA: TGTGCCAGCACCTTCTCGACTAGCCCCCATGAGCAGTTCTTC; CDR3 protein: CASTFSTSPHEQFF
J gene: TRBJ2-7; V gene: TRBV5-1; D gene: -; clone size: once; CDR3 DNA: TGCGCCAGCAGCTTGGACGACCGATACTCCTACGAGCAGTACTTC; CDR3 protein: CASSLDDRYSYEQYF
J gene: TRBJ2-5; V gene: TRBV5-1; D gene: -; clone size: many; CDR3 DNA: TGCGCCAGCAGCTCCACAGGTGCACAAGAGACCCAGTACTTC; CDR3 protein: CASSSTGAQETQYF
J gene: TRBJ2-7; V gene: TRBV4-1; D gene: TRBD1; clone size: -; CDR3 DNA: TGCGCCAGCAGCCTTGACAGGGGCTCCTACGAGCAGTACTTC; CDR3 protein: CASSLDRGSYEQYF
J gene: TRBJ1-1; V gene: TRBV13; D gene: -; clone size: -; CDR3 DNA: TGTGCCAGCAGCCGGAGGGTCATGAACACTGAAGCTTTCTTT; CDR3 protein: CASSRRVMNTEAFF
J gene: TRBJ2-7; V gene: TRBV7-2; D gene: TRBD1; clone size: -; CDR3 DNA: TGTGCCAGCAGCTCTGGACAGGGACCCTACGAGCAGTACTTC; CDR3 protein: CASSSGQGPYEQYF
J gene: TRBJ2-2; V gene: TRBV7-2; D gene: TRBD2; clone size: once; CDR3 DNA: TGTGCCAGCAGCTTGCGGGGGGGCCGGGACACCGGGGAGCTGTTTTTT; CDR3 protein: CASSLRGGRDTGELFF
J gene: TRBJ1-1; V gene: TRBV11-3; D gene: TRBD1; clone size: -; CDR3 DNA: TGTGCCAGCAGCTTACTTGGACAGGGAAACACTGAAGCTTTCTTT; CDR3 protein: CASSLLGQGNTEAFF
J gene: TRBJ1-4; V gene: TRBV12-3/TRBV12-4; D gene: -; clone size: -; CDR3 DNA: TGTGCCAGCAGTTATGGAAGTAATGAAAAACTGTTTTTT; CDR3 protein: CASSYGSNEKLFF
J gene: TRBJ2-3; V gene: TRBV30; D gene: -; clone size: -; CDR3 DNA: TGTGCCTGGAGCCAAGGGAACACAGATACGCAGTATTTT; CDR3 protein: CAWSQGNTDTQYF